The 16 T cell receptor beta chains given below trace back to one sample, sequenced in a study of cytomegalovirus exposure and HLA in healthy donors. PCR employed 60 Vbeta and 13 Jbeta primers. TCRdb's table, derived via immunoSEQ multiplex PCR, lists solely in-frame clones and lacks some. The table has tens of thousands of clones, roughly 60% seen once; the top ten hold approximately 5.8%. The material sequenced was PBMCs. The receptors originated from a woman between 25 and 40 years old in good health and CMV-seropositive.

V gene TRBV11-2 combines with J gene TRBJ1-1; possible D gene TRBD1, 6 bases. V was shortened by 0 bases and J by 4 bases, with 9 bases between the two germline ends. This CDR3 spans 14 amino acids. The germline CDR1 and CDR2 sequences are SGHAT and FQNNGV. CDR3 region: CASSLEQGITEAFF. The DNA for the CDR3 is TGTGCCAGCAGCTTAGAGCAGGGGATCACTGAAGCTTTCTTT.

CDR3 sequence (DNA): TGTGCCAGCAGCTTAGGCATGGAGGGCACCGGGGAGCTGTTTTTT. Its protein product is CASSLGMEGTGELFF. This chain links TRBV7-2 with TRBJ2-2; maybe TRBD2 (6 bases). CDR1 and CDR2 (germline): SGHTA, FQGNSA. V lost 1 base, J lost 4 bases, and 10 bases lay in between. The CDR3 sequence is 15 residues long.

The chain combines TRBV9 with TRBJ1-1; 10 bases are a match to TRBD1. CDR3 length: 15 amino acids. From germline, CDR1 is SGDLS and CDR2 YYNGEE. V gave up 4 bases and J gave up 6 bases; unmatched junction bases: 9. The CDR3 loop reads CASSYSWTGGSEAFF. The CDR3 nucleotides are TGTGCCAGCAGCTACTCGTGGACAGGGGGTTCTGAAGCTTTCTTT. Full variable domain (outside the CDR3, taken from reference TRBV9 and TRBJ1-1): DSGVTQTPKHLITATGQRVTLRCSPRSGDLSVYWYQQSLDQGLQFLIQYYNGEERAKGNILERFSAQQFPDLHSELNLSSLELGDSALYFCASSYSWTGGSEAFFGQGTRLTVV.

CDR3 in amino acids: CASTKSTSATDTQYF. CDR3 in DNA: TGTGCCAGCACCAAGTCTACTAGCGCCACAGATACGCAGTATTTT. The chain employs TRBV5-5 and TRBJ2-3; 7 bases align to TRBD2. The CDR3 length is 15 residues. V lost 6 bases and J lost 2; bases outside the gene matches: 9. Germline lookup yields CDR1 SGHKS and CDR2 YYEKEE (reference sequence).

In DNA form, the CDR3 reads TGTGCCAGCAGGTACAGCATGAACACTGAAGCTTTCTTT. This codes for CASRYSMNTEAFF. This rearrangement joins TRBV13 to TRBJ1-1; D gene uncertain. The CDR3 totals 13 residues. Germline CDR1 and CDR2: PRHDT and FYEKMQ (reference sequence). Trimming removed 6 bases from V and 0 bases from J, with 8 bases in between.

The chain carries TRBV9 and TRBJ2-3; 9 bases fit TRBD2. The trim removed 0 bases at V and 3 bases at J, leaving 5 bases unmatched. This CDR3 comprises 16 residues. From germline, CDR1 is SGDLS and CDR2 YYNGEE. CDR3 sequence reads: CASSVDAGGPTDTQYF. CDR3 nucleotide sequence: TGTGCCAGCAGCGTAGACGCGGGGGGGCCTACAGATACGCAGTATTTT.

In the case of this clone: One end of the junction varies from germline; a read error may be responsible. The rearrangement links TRBV7-9 to TRBJ1-4, with D possibly matching TRBD1 (5 bases). In germline, CDR1 is SEHNR, CDR2 FQNEAQ (reference sequence). The CDR3 runs to 14 residues. The CDR3 bases are TGTTCCAGCAGCCCCCGGGGACTTAATGAAAAACTGTTTTTT. Translating gives CSSSPRGLNEKLFF.

The chain carries TRBV6-1 and TRBJ2-7; a weak D match, TRBD1 (6 bases). V dropped 8 bases and J dropped 3 bases, with 17 bases sitting between them. The CDR3 has 14 amino acids. Germline-derived CDR1 and CDR2 are MNHNS and SASEGT. The CDR3: CASSRAGESYEQYF. The DNA of the CDR3 is TGTGCCAGCTCAAGGGCAGGGGAGAGCTACGAGCAGTACTTC.

This clone was recorded a few times. The J gene is TRBJ2-7, the V gene TRBV5-6; TRBD1 agrees at 7 bases. In germline, CDR1 is SGHDT, CDR2 YYEEEE. The V segment lost 2 bases and the J segment 1 base; nucleotides outside the gene matches: 6. The CDR3 is 15 amino acids. CDR3 region: CASSFPGQVSYEQYF. Here the CDR3 DNA reads TGTGCCAGCAGCTTTCCCGGACAGGTTTCCTACGAGCAGTACTTC.

J is TRBJ2-1 and V is TRBV6-6; the match to TRBD1 covers 9 bases. V dropped 4 bases and J dropped 4; count of bases not matched to a gene: 8. The CDR3 length is 16 residues. Germline CDR1 is MNHNY and CDR2 is SVGAGI (reference sequence). In DNA form, the CDR3 reads TGTGCCAGCAGTTCTCAACAGGGGGCCACGTACAATGAGCAGTTCTTC. Encoded protein: CASSSQQGATYNEQFF.

There are a few counts of this clone. The chain uses TRBV7-3 and TRBJ1-1; D is perhaps TRBD1 (6 bases). The CDR3 has 14 residues. Trimming removed 8 bases at V and 5 bases at J, with 18 bases between. Germline CDR1 and CDR2: SGHTA and FQGTGA. The CDR3 sequence is CASSLGGRGTEAFF. The CDR3 coding sequence is TGTGCCAGCTCCTTGGGGGGGCGGGGGACTGAAGCTTTCTTT.

The V and J genes are TRBV28 and TRBJ2-7; no firm D call. The germline V and J ends were trimmed by 8 bases and 1 base, with 9 bases remaining between them. Germline V CDR1 and CDR2: MDHEN, SYDVKM. The CDR3 spans 12 residues. The DNA for the CDR3 is TGTGCCAGCTTCGAACAGTCCTACGAGCAGTACTTC. Its translation is CASFEQSYEQYF. Together with reference TRBV28 and TRBJ2-7, the CDR3 gives the full variable domain: DVKVTQSSRYLVKRTGEKVFLECVQDMDHENMFWYRQDPGLGLRLIYFSYDVKMKEKGDIPEGYSVSREKKERFSLILESASTNQTSMYLCASFEQSYEQYFGPGTRLTVT.

This clone appeared a few times. Other DNA sequences from this sample encode an identical CDR3 as well. The chain employs TRBV5-1 and TRBJ2-5, with TRBD1 matching 7 bases. Germline V gene lookup returns CDR1 SGHRS and CDR2 YFSETQ. The trim removed 4 bases at V and 1 base at J, leaving 4 bases unmatched. The CDR3 has 14 amino acids. The CDR3 sequence is CASSPGQLQETQYF. The CDR3 DNA reads TGCGCCAGCAGCCCGGGACAGCTCCAAGAGACCCAGTACTTC. The full variable domain, with the rest looked up from reference TRBV5-1 and TRBJ2-5, is KAGVTQTPRYLIKTRGQQVTLSCSPISGHRSVSWYQQTPGQGLQFLFEYFSETQRNKGNFPGRFSGRQFSNSRSEMNVSTLELGDSALYLCASSPGQLQETQYFGPGTRLLVL.

The chain combines TRBV27 with TRBJ1-6; D call uncertain. Germline values: CDR1 MNHEY, CDR2 SMNVEV (reference sequence). The CDR3 covers 16 residues. V was cut by 0 bases and J by 3 bases, with 9 bases left in between. In DNA form, the CDR3 reads TGTGCCAGCAGTTTATCGACGGGGAGCTATAATTCACCCCTCCACTTT. Translation: CASSLSTGSYNSPLHF.

V gene TRBV6-5 combines with J gene TRBJ1-2; 7 bases match TRBD1. The junction had 9 bases not matched to a gene; V was cut back by 6 bases and J by 5 bases. This CDR3 has 14 residues. The germline gives CDR1 MNHEY, CDR2 SVGAGI. Here the CDR3 reads CASRPGQIGYGYTF. The CDR3 DNA reads TGTGCCAGCAGACCGGGACAGATTGGATATGGCTACACCTTC.

The rearrangement links TRBV7-6 to TRBJ2-3; 10 nucleotides agree with TRBD1. CDR1 is SGHVS, CDR2 FNYEAQ, per germline. V trimming: 5 bases; J trimming: 2 bases; junction bases outside the gene matches: 7. The CDR3 is 16 amino acids. DNA of the CDR3: TGTGCCAGCAGCCCCCAGACAGGGGGCCCCACAGATACGCAGTATTTT. Amino acid sequence: CASSPQTGGPTDTQYF.